This record covers a single T cell receptor beta chain. Its matching antigen is unknown. This CDR3 is 13 amino acids long. Per germline, CDR1 LNHDA and CDR2 SQIVND (reference sequence). V dropped 10 bases and J dropped 7 bases, with 19 bases sitting between them. This specimen belongs to a study of cytomegalovirus exposure and HLA in healthy donors. Amplification used 60 Vbeta primers and 13 Jbeta primers. Assay used: immunoSEQ multiplex PCR; TCRdb lists only in-frame clones, some missing. The sample lists some 190,000 clones; around 85% were seen once. General study points: Cytomegalovirus-associated status was assigned to approximately 160 TCR beta chains. Most subjects had HLA-A and HLA-B alleles reportedly predicted accurately by TCR beta sequences. A later analysis linked a missense variant in DCLRE1C to the trimming of TCR beta V and J genes.

This clonotype was sampled from a boy aged 2 to 10 in good health and CMV-seronegative. The material sequenced was PBMCs. The rearrangement links TRBV19 to TRBJ2-5; D may be TRBD1 (5 bases). DNA for the CDR3: TGTGCCACTAAACAGGACATATGGGGGACCCAGTACTTC. This encodes CATKQDIWGTQYF.